The next 26 T cell receptor beta chains were all read from a single sample in a study of CD8 T cells in ankylosing spondylitis. The study, taken as a whole, reports: Ankylosing spondylitis blood appeared to be characterized by a TCR beta motif of 8 or 9 highly homologous variants.

These receptors' targets are unknown. TCRdb independently ran MiXCR on the 5' RACE reads; one entry per CDR3 protein. The sample lists about 840,000 distinct CDR3 sequences; around 11% were seen once. The sequencing input was blood, either unsorted or a sorted T cell fraction (not recorded which). The receptors come from a male donor with ankylosing spondylitis.

The chain couples TRBV20-1 to TRBJ2-1, with D possibly being TRBD2 (6 bases). This CDR3 has 13 residues. The germline CDR1 and CDR2 sequences are DFQATT and SNEGSKA (reference sequence). Trimming shortened V by 6 bases and J by 7 bases, and 16 bases separated the two germline ends. The DNA for the CDR3 is TGCAGTGCCAAGAGGCCAGGGAGGAATGAGCAGTTCTTC. Translated: CSAKRPGRNEQFF.

This clonotype was seen at least ten times. The rearrangement uses TRBV5-1 and TRBJ1-1, with TRBD1 matching 9 bases. V shed 4 bases, J shed 6 bases, and the junction held 13 bases outside the gene matches. This CDR3 is built from 16 residues. CDR1 is SGHRS and CDR2 is YFSETQ in the germline V gene. CDR3 coding DNA: TGCGCCAGCAGCACGGGACAGGGAGTAAGTACTTCTGAAGCTTTCTTT. Translated: CASSTGQGVSTSEAFF.

The rearrangement joins TRBV4-2 to TRBJ2-1; D is ambiguous. The CDR3 contains 12 residues. V lost 5 bases and J 6 bases, leaving 8 bases between the germline ends. Germline V gene data show CDR1 as LGHNA and CDR2 as YNFKEQ. The DNA for the CDR3 is TGTGCCAGCAGCTTTTCTAGCAATGAGCAGTTCTTC. Amino acids: CASSFSSNEQFF.

This clonotype was seen a handful of times. This CDR3 reads CAIKGAGGPELNTGELFF. The DNA for the CDR3 is TGTGCCATCAAAGGAGCGGGGGGTCCAGAACTTAACACCGGGGAGCTGTTTTTT. The chain uses TRBV10-3 and TRBJ2-2, with 9 bases lining up with TRBD2. Germline CDR1 and CDR2: ENHRY and SYGVKD. The CDR3 sequence is 18 residues long. The trim removed 7 bases at V and 2 bases at J, leaving 14 bases unmatched.

V is TRBV12-3 or TRBV12-4 and J is TRBJ1-1; D is ambiguous. V was cut by 5 bases and J by 1 base, with 8 bases left in between. The length of the CDR3 is 13 residues. The CDR3 sequence: CASSGTRNTEAFF. DNA for the CDR3: TGTGCCAGCAGTGGAACCCGGAACACTGAAGCTTTCTTT.

Comment on this clonotype: Its ends do not fully match the called genes, so a read error is possible. The rearrangement joins TRBV12-3 or TRBV12-4 to TRBJ2-7, with D unclear. The CDR3 runs 13 residues. CDR3 in amino acids: CASSSTSFYEQYF. CDR3 sequence (DNA): TGTGCCAGCAGTTCGACAAGTTTCTACGAGCAGTATTTC.

The V and J genes are TRBV28 and TRBJ2-5, with 7 nucleotides matching TRBD2. V lost 8 bases, J lost 2 bases, and 2 bases stayed unmatched. The germline CDR1 and CDR2 sequences are MDHEN and SYDVKM. The CDR3 contains 12 residues. CDR3: CASGLGQETQYF. The CDR3 region has the DNA TGTGCCAGCGGACTAGGACAAGAGACCCAGTACTTC.

This chain connects TRBV20-1 to TRBJ1-6; maybe TRBD1 (5 bases). CDR3 length: 17 residues. From germline, CDR1 is DFQATT and CDR2 SNEGSKA (reference sequence). Trimming cost V 8 bases and J 3 bases, with 23 bases left between them. CDR3 residues: CSSNLGGADFYNSPLHF. As DNA, the CDR3 is TGCAGTTCCAACTTGGGAGGGGCCGACTTCTATAATTCACCCCTCCACTTT.

The V and J genes are TRBV7-8 and TRBJ1-4, with 11 bases matching TRBD1. CDR1 is SGHVS and CDR2 is FQNEAQ in the germline V gene. J lost 7 bases, V lost 5 bases, and 9 bases had no gene match. The CDR3 is 16 residues long. The CDR3 sequence: CASSGLAGTGGEKLFF. The CDR3 nucleotides read TGTGCCAGCAGCGGACTTGCCGGGACAGGGGGTGAAAAACTGTTTTTT.

This clonotype came up many times. The gene calls are TRBV25-1 and TRBJ2-5; 8 nucleotides match TRBD1. The CDR3 covers 13 residues. V lost 6 bases, J lost 5 bases, and 5 bases stayed unmatched. The germline V gene encodes CDR1 MGHDK and CDR2 SYGVNS. Written as DNA, the CDR3 is TGTGCCAGCAGCCTCCGACAGGGGGAGACCCAGTACTTC. It encodes CASSLRQGETQYF.

This clonotype was counted ten times or more. The chain couples TRBV5-1 to TRBJ1-2, with a tentative D call TRBD1 (5 bases). From germline, CDR1 is SGHRS and CDR2 YFSETQ. This CDR3 has 15 amino acids. Trimming removed 0 bases from V and 0 bases from J, with 9 bases in between. CDR3 nucleotide sequence: TGCGCCAGCAGCTTGGCCGGGGGTTCTAACTATGGCTACACCTTC. Its protein is CASSLAGGSNYGYTF.

This clonotype was counted at least ten times. The rearrangement links TRBV6-1 to TRBJ1-2, with 7 nucleotides matching TRBD1. CDR3 length: 15 amino acids. The V gene's germline CDR1 is MNHNS and CDR2 SASEGT. Trimming took 6 bases from V and 8 from J; bases not matched to a gene: 15. This CDR3 reads CASSSIDRVTRGYTF. The CDR3 DNA reads as TGTGCCAGCAGCTCAATCGACAGGGTAACGCGAGGCTACACCTTC.

J is TRBJ2-4 and V is TRBV6-2 or TRBV6-3, with D perhaps matching TRBD1 (5 bases). Trimming stripped 4 bases from V and 2 bases from J, with 9 bases between. Germline loops: CDR1 MNHEY, CDR2 SVGEGT. The length of the CDR3 is 14 residues. The CDR3 DNA follows: TGTGCCAGCAGTTTCTCAGGGTCCAAAAACATTCAGTACTTC. Encoded protein: CASSFSGSKNIQYF.

This clonotype was seen only a few times. The V gene is TRBV20-1, the J gene TRBJ2-7, with D perhaps matching TRBD2 (5 bases). The CDR3 is made up of 12 amino acids. In germline, CDR1 is DFQATT, CDR2 SNEGSKA (reference sequence). The CDR3, as DNA: TGCACCCCGGGCCTAGCTCCCAACGAGCAGTACTTC. Protein sequence: CTPGLAPNEQYF.

This rearrangement joins TRBV5-1 to TRBJ2-1; 14 bases match TRBD2. In germline, CDR1 is SGHRS, CDR2 YFSETQ. The CDR3 is 17 amino acids. J lost 6 bases, V lost 3 bases, and 8 bases had no gene match. In DNA form, the CDR3 reads TGCGCCAGCAGCTCAGGGACTAGCGGGAGTGCGGGCAATGAGCAGTTCTTC. It encodes CASSSGTSGSAGNEQFF.

Here the CDR3 reads CASSTLDRAKNIQYF. The DNA of the CDR3 is TGTGCCAGTAGTACCCTGGACAGAGCCAAAAACATTCAGTACTTC. V usage is TRBV19 and J usage is TRBJ2-4; a possible D gene is TRBD1 (6 bases). This CDR3 has 15 amino acids. The germline V gene encodes CDR1 LNHDA and CDR2 SQIVND (reference sequence). V lost 4 bases, J lost 0 bases, and 10 bases lay in between.

This clonotype was detected many times. The chain employs TRBV10-1 and TRBJ2-3, with 14 bases matching TRBD2. This CDR3 is 15 amino acids long. With V trimmed by 8 bases and J by 5 bases, 6 bases remained unmatched. Germline assignment: CDR1 WNHNN and CDR2 SYGVQD (reference sequence). The CDR3 DNA follows: TGCGCCAGCCAGGGACTAGCGGGAGCCGAAGATACGCAGTATTTT. It encodes CASQGLAGAEDTQYF.

V and J are TRBV15 and TRBJ2-7; the D call may be TRBD1 or TRBD2 (5 bases each). V lost 8 bases to trimming and J lost 1 base, with 12 bases between them. This CDR3 is 13 amino acids long. Germline CDR1 reads LNHNV; CDR2 reads YYDKDF (reference sequence). The CDR3 loop reads CATAREGSYEQYF. In nucleotides, the CDR3 is TGTGCCACCGCCCGTGAGGGGTCCTACGAGCAGTACTTC.

The chain joins TRBV12-3 or TRBV12-4 to TRBJ1-4, with D tentatively TRBD1 (5 bases). V was cut by 3 bases and J by 8 bases, with 13 bases left in between. CDR3 size: 14 residues. In DNA, the CDR3 is TGTGCCAGCAGTTTGCCAGGGAGGTTCGAAAAACTGTTTTTT. Encoded protein: CASSLPGRFEKLFF.

This clonotype was counted ten times or more. The rearrangement joins TRBV7-2 to TRBJ1-6; no definite D call. The germline V and J ends were trimmed by 0 bases and 8 bases, with 5 bases remaining between them. The CDR3 is made up of 13 amino acids. Germline CDR1 SGHTA, CDR2 FQGNSA. The CDR3 loop is CASSLAGDSPLHF. In DNA form, the CDR3 reads TGTGCCAGCAGCTTAGCTGGTGATTCACCCCTCCACTTT.

This clonotype was seen repeatedly, ten times or more. DNA of the CDR3: TGCAGTGCTTCCTCGGACAGGCCCAATGAAAAACTGTTTTTT. This sequence encodes CSASSDRPNEKLFF. The rearrangement joins TRBV20-1 to TRBJ1-4; 7 nucleotides line up with TRBD1. Germline V CDR1 and CDR2: DFQATT, SNEGSKA (reference sequence). CDR3 length: 14 amino acids. V shed 5 bases, J shed 5 bases, and the junction held 8 bases outside the gene matches.

The V gene is TRBV5-1, the J gene TRBJ1-2, with TRBD1 identical over 8 bases. CDR1 and CDR2 from the germline V gene are SGHRS and YFSETQ. The CDR3 contains 15 residues. The V and J ends lost 0 bases and 4 bases, in that order; junction bases with no gene match: 5. The CDR3 coding sequence is TGCGCCAGCAGCTTGGTCGGACAGGGACTCTATGGCTACACCTTC. Translation gives CASSLVGQGLYGYTF.

This clonotype was found a few times. The CDR3 DNA is TGTGCCAGCAGTTTAACTGGCCGGGGGGCACACTATGGCTACACCTTC. Protein sequence: CASSLTGRGAHYGYTF. The chain is built from TRBV12-3 or TRBV12-4 and TRBJ1-2; possible D gene TRBD1, 6 bases. V was pared by 2 bases and J by 3 bases, with 16 bases between. This CDR3 spans 16 amino acids.

This clonotype was counted only a few times. The V gene is TRBV5-1, the J gene TRBJ2-7; D remains ambiguous. V lost 3 bases to trimming and J lost 4 bases, with 17 bases between them. The CDR3 is 15 residues long. CDR1 SGHRS and CDR2 YFSETQ come from the germline V gene. CDR3 in amino acids: CASSYGPRPPYEQYF. CDR3 in DNA: TGCGCCAGCAGCTACGGACCAAGACCCCCTTACGAGCAGTACTTC.

The chain links TRBV29-1 to TRBJ1-2, with 9 bases that match TRBD1. V lost 6 bases to trimming and J lost 4 bases; unmatched junction nucleotides: 12. Germline loops: CDR1 SQVTM, CDR2 ANQGSEA. The CDR3 sequence is 15 residues long. The CDR3 reads CSVPGQGLRGYGYTF. The CDR3 nucleotides read TGCAGCGTACCGGGACAGGGATTGAGGGGCTATGGCTACACCTTC.

This rearrangement joins TRBV4-3 to TRBJ2-3; 8 bases agree with TRBD2. Trimming took 4 bases from V and 0 from J; bases not matched to a gene: 6. The germline CDR1 and CDR2 sequences are LGHNA and YSLEER. This CDR3 contains 16 residues. The CDR3 here is CASSPRRGASTDTQYF. The CDR3 bases are TGCGCCAGCAGCCCTCGGCGGGGGGCAAGCACAGATACGCAGTATTTT.